The TCR beta chain under discussion was sequenced for a study of shared clonotypes between healthy human individuals. Study information: A couple of women and a few men aged 18 to 49 served as donors. CD4 naive cells filled three plates per donor, CD4 memory three, CD8 naive two and CD8 memory one.

CD45RO-negative cells were positively selected for CCR7, leaving out terminally differentiated effector memory CD45RA+ cells. This CDR3 has 13 residues. V dropped 4 bases and J dropped 1 base, with 8 bases sitting between them. The germline V gene has CDR1 SEHNR and CDR2 FQNEAQ (reference sequence). Here immunoSEQ multiplex PCR was the method, and the copy in TCRdb shows in-frame clones only, minus some. The sample lists roughly 2.1 million clones, more than 85% occurring once. This chain uses TRBV7-9 with TRBJ2-7; D gene unclear. The sample was naive CD8+ T cells from PBMCs. The receptor comes from a man aged 18 to 29 in good health. Some clones in this sample may be carry-over from other donors' samples. CDR3 amino acids: CASSWPTSYEQYF. The CDR3 DNA reads as TGTGCCAGCAGCTGGCCTACTTCCTACGAGCAGTACTTC.